This T cell receptor (beta chain) was sequenced during a study of T cells in Graves' hyperthyroidism and ophthalmopathy. Study-level information: Peripheral blood was secured at the point of initial diagnosis, before any treatment.

CDR1 is LGHNA and CDR2 is YNFKEQ in the germline V gene. This CDR3 contains 16 residues. Trimming left V 1 base short and J 6 bases short, with 19 bases between. Only a few counts were recorded for this clonotype. Its antigen is as yet unknown. Findings and limits, study-wide: The model forecast ophthalmopathy, anticipating it by a median around 6.5 months before onset. Stable hyperthyroidism was separated from ophthalmopathy by a model based on 13 V-J features.

TCR beta CDR3 region amplification was performed from RNA transcripts. TCR CDR3 regions were first amplified by RT-PCR with HTBI primers. Each CDR3 protein gets one entry after TCRdb re-called the multiplex PCR reads with MiXCR. The data hold a few hundred thousand distinct CDR3 sequences, with approximately 17% observed a single time. Sample: blood. The rearrangement joins TRBV4-2 to TRBJ2-7; perhaps TRBD2 as D (5 bases). This sequence originates from a man in his late teens or twenties with Graves' ophthalmopathy. CDR3 sequence: CASSQVILAPAAEQYF. The DNA of the CDR3 is TGTGCCAGCAGCCAAGTTATCTTGGCCCCAGCGGCCGAGCAGTACTTC.